Listed below are T cell receptor beta chains from one sample, sequenced in a study of human T cells and chemical hapten exposure. TCRdb re-called the RACE reads through MiXCR, storing one row per CDR3 protein. The sample carries around 360,000 distinct CDR3 sequences, nearly 6.5% recorded once. The sequencing here drew on whole blood, taken in connection with sensitization to the hapten diphenylcyclopropenone (DPC). The receptors shown here come from a woman aged 18-29 years with alopecia areata. Some clones in this sample may be carry-over from other donors' samples. CDR3s include the opening cysteine and the closing phenylalanine or tryptophan. The order of the fields is V gene, D gene, clone size, J gene, CDR3 DNA, CDR3 protein. D genes are given only for firm matches. A row's size may be missing; if present it is once, few, many or a size class.

v_gene: TRBV11-2
d_gene: .
abundance: .
j_gene: TRBJ1-4
CDR3nt: TGTGCCAGCAGCTACGGAGCGGGGGGATCACTGTTTTTT
CDR3aa: CASSYGAGGSLFF

v_gene: TRBV6-5
d_gene: TRBD1
abundance: .
j_gene: TRBJ1-1
CDR3nt: TGTGCCAGCAGTTACGTGGGACAGGGGTTGACTGAAGCTTTCTTT
CDR3aa: CASSYVGQGLTEAFF

v_gene: TRBV20-1
d_gene: .
abundance: many
j_gene: TRBJ2-7
CDR3nt: TGCAGTGCTAGAGGGAGTAGCGGCCGGGTCTACGAGCAGTACTTC
CDR3aa: CSARGSSGRVYEQYF

v_gene: TRBV5-4
d_gene: .
abundance: many
j_gene: TRBJ1-1
CDR3nt: TGTGCCAGCAGCCCCGGGCGGGGGCGGGACACTGAAGCTTTCTTT
CDR3aa: CASSPGRGRDTEAFF

v_gene: TRBV29-1
d_gene: .
abundance: .
j_gene: TRBJ2-5
CDR3nt: TGCAGCGTTACACTGACTACCGAGGGGACCCAGTACTTC
CDR3aa: CSVTLTTEGTQYF

v_gene: TRBV20-1
d_gene: .
abundance: many
j_gene: TRBJ1-1
CDR3nt: TGCAGTGCTAGAGATGGGGCGGCCGGGGACACTGAAGCTTTCTTT
CDR3aa: CSARDGAAGDTEAFF

v_gene: TRBV10-3
d_gene: TRBD2
abundance: .
j_gene: TRBJ2-3
CDR3nt: TGTGCCATCAGTGCAAGCGGGGGGGCCGATGGGACAGATACGCAGTATTTT
CDR3aa: CAISASGGADGTDTQYF

v_gene: TRBV7-2
d_gene: .
abundance: few
j_gene: TRBJ2-1
CDR3nt: TGTGCCAGCAGCTTAGCCCCGAGTAGCTCCTACAATGAGCAGTTCTTC
CDR3aa: CASSLAPSSSYNEQFF

v_gene: TRBV6-5
d_gene: .
abundance: many
j_gene: TRBJ2-2
CDR3nt: TGTGCCAGCAGTTCTGGCATCACGAACACCGGGGAGCTGTTTTTT
CDR3aa: CASSSGITNTGELFF

v_gene: TRBV6-6
d_gene: .
abundance: many
j_gene: TRBJ2-6
CDR3nt: TGTGCCAGCAGCATGGGACACGTCTCTGGGGCCAACGTCCTGACTTTC
CDR3aa: CASSMGHVSGANVLTF

v_gene: TRBV11-1
d_gene: TRBD1
abundance: few
j_gene: TRBJ2-6
CDR3nt: TGTGCCAGCAGCTTAGTTCCGCCGGGACAGGGGAGCTCTGGGGCCAACGTCCTGACTTTC
CDR3aa: CASSLVPPGQGSSGANVLTF

v_gene: TRBV12-3/TRBV12-4
d_gene: .
abundance: many
j_gene: TRBJ1-3
CDR3nt: TGTGCCAGCAGTTTGGGGGCAGGAAACACCATATATTTT
CDR3aa: CASSLGAGNTIYF

v_gene: TRBV20-1
d_gene: .
abundance: .
j_gene: TRBJ1-2
CDR3nt: TGCAGTGCTAGACGCTCGTCCGAGATCAGCTATGGCTACACCTTC
CDR3aa: CSARRSSEISYGYTF

v_gene: TRBV7-9
d_gene: .
abundance: many
j_gene: TRBJ2-3
CDR3nt: TGTGCCAGCCGGGCAGATACGCAGTATTTT
CDR3aa: CASRADTQYF

v_gene: TRBV28
d_gene: .
abundance: few
j_gene: TRBJ2-7
CDR3nt: TGTGCCAGCAGTTTATCCGAGGACAGCTCCTACGAGCAGTACTTC
CDR3aa: CASSLSEDSSYEQYF

v_gene: TRBV2
d_gene: .
abundance: few
j_gene: TRBJ1-6
CDR3nt: TGTGCCAGCAGTGAAGCAAAAGGGTTGACCTATAATTCACCCCTCCACTTT
CDR3aa: CASSEAKGLTYNSPLHF